A single sample is the source of the 30 T cell receptor beta chains below, sequenced in a study of blood T cell repertoires in COVID-19. Data came from immunoSEQ multiplex PCR; TCRdb stores just in-frame clones and leaves some out. The table shows 400,000 or so clones, with nearly 90% occurring only once. The sequenced sample was PBMCs or T cells enriched from blood (not recorded which). Receptor source: a woman aged 40 to 50 with acute COVID-19.

This chain links TRBV24-1 with TRBJ1-2, with 7 bases identical to TRBD1. The CDR3 runs 15 residues. Germline CDR1 and CDR2: KGHDR and SFDVKD. V shed 3 bases and J 0 bases; nucleotides not matched to a gene: 3. The CDR3 protein is CATSDGTATNYGYTF. CDR3 sequence (DNA): TGTGCCACCAGTGATGGGACAGCCACTAACTATGGCTACACCTTC.

The genes are TRBV5-6 and TRBJ1-1; 9 bases align to TRBD1. The V segment lost 4 bases and the J segment 0 bases; nucleotides outside the gene matches: 7. The germline V gene has CDR1 SGHDT and CDR2 YYEEEE. The CDR3 length is 16 residues. CDR3 coding DNA: TGTGCCAGCAGCACTGGGACAGGGATTTTGAACACTGAAGCTTTCTTT. Its translation: CASSTGTGILNTEAFF. Complete variable domain (other parts from reference TRBV5-6 and TRBJ1-1): DAGVTQSPTHLIKTRGQQVTLRCSPKSGHDTVSWYQQALGQGPQFIFQYYEEEERQRGNFPDRFSGHQFPNYSSELNVNALLLGDSALYLCASSTGTGILNTEAFFGQGTRLTVV.

The V and J genes are TRBV10-3 and TRBJ1-5, with a possible D match to TRBD1 (6 bases). Germline V gene data show CDR1 as ENHRY and CDR2 as SYGVKD. V lost 5 bases to trimming and J lost 4 bases, with 12 bases between them. The CDR3 has 14 amino acids. CDR3 DNA sequence: TGTGCCATCAGTACCTGGGACATGAATCAGCCCCAGCATTTT. Translation gives CAISTWDMNQPQHF.

The rearrangement links TRBV7-9 to TRBJ1-5, with 8 positions matching TRBD1. The CDR3 totals 13 residues. CDR1 is SEHNR, CDR2 FQNEAQ, per germline (reference sequence). Trimming removed 5 bases from V and 4 bases from J; junction bases left unmatched: 1. CDR3 in amino acids: CASSRQGNQPQHF. In nucleotides, the CDR3 is TGTGCCAGCAGCCGACAGGGGAATCAGCCCCAGCATTTT.

This chain connects TRBV4-1 to TRBJ2-1, with D possibly TRBD1 on 6 matching bases. The CDR3 covers 14 residues. Trimming removed 3 bases at V and 7 bases at J, with 13 bases between. In germline, CDR1 is MGHRA, CDR2 YSYEKL. CDR3 sequence reads: CASSQQIQGNEQFF. The CDR3 nucleotides are TGCGCCAGCAGCCAGCAAATACAGGGAAATGAGCAGTTCTTC.

A remark on this clone: This sample also contains other DNA sequences that code for the same CDR3. The chain recombines TRBV6-1 with TRBJ1-1; TRBD1 matches 7 bases. This CDR3 spans 13 amino acids. The germline V gene has CDR1 MNHNS and CDR2 SASEGT. With 3 bases clipped from V and 4 bases from J, the junction kept 2 bases outside the gene matches. CDR3 nucleotide sequence: TGTGCCAGCAGTGATCACAGGGGCACTGAAGCTTTCTTT. It specifies CASSDHRGTEAFF.

This chain joins TRBV1 and TRBJ2-1; the DNA was not used to check the table's D call, TRBD1. TRBV1 is a known pseudogene. CDR3 size: 16 residues. The CDR3 DNA reads as TGCACCAGCAGACCGACAAGACAGGGCGATTACAATGAGCAGTTCTTC. Its protein product is CTSRPTRQGDYNEQFF.

The genes are TRBV30 and TRBJ2-5; 13 bases line up with TRBD2. The CDR3 consists of 17 residues. Germline assignment: CDR1 GTSNPN and CDR2 SVGIG (reference sequence). Trimming took 2 bases from V and 4 from J; bases not matched to a gene: 10. CDR3 sequence: CAWSTGLAGPTGETQYF. CDR3 sequence (DNA): TGTGCCTGGAGTACGGGACTAGCGGGACCCACGGGAGAGACCCAGTACTTC.

The V and J genes are TRBV6-5 and TRBJ1-5, with D unclear. V was trimmed by 6 bases and J by 0 bases, leaving 9 bases between them. The CDR3 is made up of 14 amino acids. The germline V gene has CDR1 MNHEY and CDR2 SVGAGI. This chain's CDR3 is CASSLQYSNQPQHF. In DNA, the CDR3 is TGTGCCAGCAGCCTCCAGTATAGCAATCAGCCCCAGCATTTT.

The gene calls are TRBV5-4 and TRBJ1-2; D might be TRBD1 (6 bases). The V gene's germline CDR1 is SGHNT and CDR2 YYREEE (reference sequence). Trimming took off 3 bases at V and 2 bases at J, with 11 bases between the two ends. The CDR3 sequence is 14 residues long. The CDR3 DNA reads TGTGCCAGCAGCTCTAGCGGACAGAACTATGGCTACACCTTC. This translates into CASSSSGQNYGYTF.

The chain carries TRBV13 and TRBJ1-1; the D gene is possibly TRBD1 (6 bases). CDR1 and CDR2 from the germline V gene are PRHDT and FYEKMQ (reference sequence). The V end was cut by 4 bases, the J end by 4 bases, with 19 bases between. This CDR3 region has 16 residues. CDR3 nucleotide sequence: TGTGCCAGCAGCTCCCCGACAGGCGACTCAGGCACTGAAGCTTTCTTT. This encodes CASSSPTGDSGTEAFF.

The V call is TRBV2, the J call TRBJ2-7; 10 bases agree with TRBD1. Unmatched junction bases numbered 3, after V lost 6 bases and J lost 4 bases. CDR3 length: 13 amino acids. Germline CDR1 is SNHLY and CDR2 is FYNNEI. Here the CDR3 reads CASREGQGYEQYF. The CDR3 DNA sequence: TGTGCCAGCAGGGAGGGACAGGGGTACGAGCAGTACTTC.

This sequence joins TRBV19 and TRBJ1-4; 9 bases are shared with TRBD1. The CDR3 has 19 amino acids. Per germline, CDR1 LNHDA and CDR2 SQIVND (reference sequence). J was trimmed by 4 bases and V by 3 bases; bases with no gene match: 15. The CDR3 region has the DNA TGTGCCAGTAGTATTCTTTCCCCTTCAACGACAGGGGGTAATGAAAAACTGTTTTTT. Its translation: CASSILSPSTTGGNEKLFF.

This chain uses TRBV14 with TRBJ2-7; a weak D match, TRBD1 (6 bases). CDR1 is SGHDN, CDR2 FVKESK, per germline. This CDR3 has 14 amino acids. V lost 1 base and J lost 5, with 12 bases in between. In DNA form, the CDR3 reads TGTGCCAGCAGCCAAGTTGCAGGGGTCCACGAGCAGTACTTC. Translating it yields CASSQVAGVHEQYF.

This chain joins TRBV6-5 and TRBJ1-2, with unresolved D. V was pared by 7 bases and J by 0 bases, with 9 bases between. Germline V gives CDR1 MNHEY, CDR2 SVGAGI. The CDR3 is 13 residues long. The CDR3 loop is CASISRTNYGYTF. The CDR3 DNA reads as TGTGCCAGCATAAGCCGAACTAACTATGGCTACACCTTC.

V usage is TRBV7-9 and J usage is TRBJ2-1; 10 nucleotides agree with TRBD2. Unmatched junction bases numbered 10, after V lost 5 bases and J lost 9 bases. The CDR3 extends over 15 amino acids. Germline V gene lookup returns CDR1 SEHNR and CDR2 FQNEAQ (reference sequence). The CDR3 protein is CASSVPGLATTEQFF. As DNA, the CDR3 is TGTGCCAGCAGCGTACCGGGACTAGCGACAACTGAGCAGTTCTTC.

The chain employs TRBV29-1 and TRBJ2-3, with 7 bases fitting TRBD1. CDR3 length: 14 amino acids. The V segment lost 7 bases and the J segment 1 base; nucleotides outside the gene matches: 8. Germline CDR1 reads SQVTM; CDR2 reads ANQGSEA. This CDR3 reads CSAKTGARTDTQYF. The CDR3 bases are TGCAGCGCAAAAACAGGGGCTCGCACAGATACGCAGTATTTT.

This clone was seen only once. V gene TRBV6-6 combines with J gene TRBJ2-7, with TRBD1 as a possible D gene (5 bases). This CDR3 is 16 amino acids long. Germline CDR1 and CDR2: MNHNY and SVGAGI (reference sequence). V was trimmed by 2 bases and J by 1 base, leaving 15 bases between them. The CDR3 is CASSYAVFDSSYEQYF. CDR3 DNA: TGTGCCAGCAGTTACGCCGTTTTCGACAGTTCCTACGAGCAGTACTTC.

In its sample, this clone was seen once. The chain combines TRBV5-4 with TRBJ1-6; tentatively, D is TRBD1 (5 bases). CDR3 length equals 13 residues. The germline gives CDR1 SGHNT, CDR2 YYREEE (reference sequence). The V gene lost 4 bases and the J gene lost 12 bases, with 14 bases spanning the gap. CDR3 bases: TGTGCCAGCAGCGCAGAGCCCGGGGGACCCCTCCACTTT. This encodes CASSAEPGGPLHF.

The table lists this clone with a count of one. V and J are TRBV18 and TRBJ2-3, with D possibly TRBD2 on 5 matching bases. There are 16 residues in the CDR3. Germline V gene sequence: CDR1 KGHSH, CDR2 LQKENI. V was clipped by 0 bases and J by 0 bases, with 10 bases between them. The CDR3, as DNA: TGTGCCAGCTCACCACCCGCGGGCTCTAGCACAGATACGCAGTATTTT. Amino acids: CASSPPAGSSTDTQYF.

The chain combines TRBV11-3 with TRBJ1-1; 7 positions match TRBD1. V lost 3 bases to trimming and J lost 3 bases; unmatched junction nucleotides: 7. The CDR3 totals 15 residues. CDR1 is SGHNT, CDR2 YENEEA, per germline. The CDR3, as DNA: TGTGCCAGCAGCTTGGGTACAGGGGTGGACACTGAAGCTTTCTTT. Encoded protein: CASSLGTGVDTEAFF.

The chain has TRBV18 and TRBJ1-1; D possibly corresponds to TRBD1 (5 bases). V dropped 2 bases and J dropped 5 bases, with 9 bases sitting between them. Germline loops: CDR1 KGHSH, CDR2 LQKENI. This CDR3 is 13 amino acids long. CDR3: CASSPIGGTEAFF. The CDR3, as DNA: TGTGCCAGCTCACCAATCGGGGGAACTGAAGCTTTCTTT.

This sequence joins TRBV4-1 and TRBJ2-3; D is perhaps TRBD2 (5 bases). The ends were cut back, 0 bases at V and 4 bases at J, with 14 bases in the middle. Germline values: CDR1 MGHRA, CDR2 YSYEKL. This CDR3 has 16 amino acids. CDR3: CASSQERDSAPDTQYF. The CDR3 coding sequence is TGCGCCAGCAGCCAAGAAAGAGATAGCGCCCCAGATACGCAGTATTTT.

About this clone itself: Other DNA sequences from this sample encode an identical CDR3 as well. This chain joins TRBV19 and TRBJ2-7; D not certain. The V and J ends lost 2 bases and 1 base respectively, with 6 bases between them. CDR3 size: 13 residues. The germline gives CDR1 LNHDA, CDR2 SQIVND (reference sequence). The CDR3 loop reads CASSISVSYEQYF. The CDR3 DNA reads TGTGCCAGTAGTATAAGCGTTTCCTACGAGCAGTACTTC. The complete variable domain, with remaining parts taken from reference TRBV19 and TRBJ2-7, reads DGGITQSPKYLFRKEGQNVTLSCEQNLNHDAMYWYRQDPGQGLRLIYYSQIVNDFQKGDIAEGYSVSREKKESFPLTVTSAQKNPTAFYLCASSISVSYEQYFGPGTRLTVT.

The chain's CDR3 is CASSLGELNYGYTF. The CDR3 DNA sequence: TGTGCCAGCAGCTTGGGGGAGCTTAACTATGGCTACACCTTC. The chain recombines TRBV5-5 with TRBJ1-2; D uncertain. CDR3 length equals 14 residues. V lost 0 bases, J lost 1 base, and 7 bases lay in between. The germline V gene has CDR1 SGHKS and CDR2 YYEKEE (reference sequence).

The chain joins TRBV4-1 to TRBJ2-7; no clear D. From germline, CDR1 is MGHRA and CDR2 YSYEKL. The V end lost 0 bases, the J end lost 3 bases, and 12 bases lay between the germline ends. This CDR3 is 15 amino acids long. The CDR3 DNA follows: TGCGCCAGCAGCCAAGATGGGCAGAACCACTACGAGCAGTACTTC. Its protein product is CASSQDGQNHYEQYF.

The CDR3 coding sequence is TGTGCCAGCACCCAGAGGCTAGCGGGGGAAGAGACCCAGTACTTC. Its protein is CASTQRLAGEETQYF. V gene TRBV7-9 combines with J gene TRBJ2-5; 10 positions match TRBD2. From germline, CDR1 is SEHNR and CDR2 FQNEAQ (reference sequence). The CDR3 extends over 15 amino acids. Trimming cost V 7 bases and J 3 bases; bases outside gene matches: 8.

The V and J genes are TRBV10-3 and TRBJ2-5, with 8 bases lining up with TRBD1. V lost 5 bases to trimming and J lost 1 base; unmatched junction nucleotides: 9. The CDR3 spans 16 residues. Germline values: CDR1 ENHRY, CDR2 SYGVKD. The CDR3 here is CAISLGQGRTQETQYF. CDR3 nucleotides: TGTGCCATCAGTCTCGGACAGGGCCGAACCCAAGAGACCCAGTACTTC.

The chain uses TRBV18 and TRBJ1-1, with D possibly being TRBD1 (5 bases). This CDR3 contains 16 residues. The germline CDR1 and CDR2 sequences are KGHSH and LQKENI. The V end lost 3 bases, the J end lost 4 bases, and 18 bases lay between the germline ends. As DNA, the CDR3 is TGTGCCAGCTCACCTTACACCACGGGACTGGGCACTGAAGCTTTCTTT. It codes for CASSPYTTGLGTEAFF. The complete variable domain, with remaining parts taken from reference TRBV18 and TRBJ1-1, reads NAGVMQNPRHLVRRRGQEARLRCSPMKGHSHVYWYRQLPEEGLKFMVYLQKENIIDESGMPKERFSAEFPKEGPSILRIQQVVRGDSAAYFCASSPYTTGLGTEAFFGQGTRLTVV.

The rearrangement uses TRBV7-7 and TRBJ2-5, with D maybe TRBD1 (5 bases). The CDR3 loop spans 15 amino acids. Germline loops: CDR1 SSHAT, CDR2 FNYEAQ (reference sequence). The V end lost 1 base, the J end lost 5 bases, and 14 bases lay between the germline ends. The CDR3 is CASSLGLGAAETQYF. The CDR3 DNA reads as TGTGCCAGCAGCTTAGGGCTAGGGGCTGCGGAGACCCAGTACTTC. Full variable domain (rest looked up from reference TRBV7-7 and TRBJ2-5): GAGVSQSPRYKVTKRGQDVTLRCDPISSHATLYWYQQALGQGPEFLTYFNYEAQPDKSGLPSDRFSAERPEGSISTLTIQRTEQRDSAMYRCASSLGLGAAETQYFGPGTRLLVL.